A single sample gave rise to the 21 T cell receptor beta chains below, sequenced in a study of HIV-infected children after antiretroviral therapy interruption. Specified treatment: PENTA 11 planned treatment interruption arm or continuous ART arm. Unique molecular identifiers were included in an RNA-based 3' RACE TCR library. MiXCR, run by TCRdb on the 3' RACE reads, gives a single entry per CDR3 protein. The sample carries about 89,000 distinct CDR3 sequences, 6.9% recorded once. The specimen comprised CD45RA+ CD4+ T cells from PBMCs, pooled from several time points, sampled from a donor given antiretroviral therapy, either interrupted or continuous. Subset of the sample: naive CD4+ CD45RA+ CD45RO- T cells. Every receptor here comes from a pool of human donors with HIV.

This clonotype has at least ten counts. The chain has TRBV2 and TRBJ1-5; no clear D. The CDR3 totals 12 residues. The germline V gene encodes CDR1 SNHLY and CDR2 FYNNEI. V gave up 3 bases and J gave up 2 bases, with 2 bases separating them. CDR3 in DNA: TGTGCCAGCAGTGACGGCAATCAGCCCCAGCATTTT. Its translation is CASSDGNQPQHF.

The chain employs TRBV27 and TRBJ1-2; 9 bases line up with TRBD1. This CDR3 has 16 residues. With 4 bases clipped from V and 1 base from J, the junction kept 7 bases outside the gene matches. The V gene's germline CDR1 is MNHEY and CDR2 SMNVEV (reference sequence). This chain's CDR3 is CASSSGGQGLNYGYTF. CDR3 DNA sequence: TGTGCCAGCAGTTCAGGCGGACAGGGGCTTAACTATGGCTACACCTTC.

This clonotype was counted many times. J is TRBJ2-7 and V is TRBV6-5; no definite D call. The CDR3 is 19 amino acids. V shed 0 bases and J shed 2 bases, with 23 bases lying between them. Germline V CDR1 and CDR2: MNHEY, SVGAGI. The CDR3 region has the DNA TGTGCCAGCAGTTACTCGTCCCATATAGTCAAGATACTCGCCTACGAGCAGTACTTC. Its translation is CASSYSSHIVKILAYEQYF.

There are many counts of this clonotype. The V gene is TRBV12-3 or TRBV12-4, the J gene TRBJ2-6; 8 bases match TRBD2. The length of the CDR3 is 17 residues. V lost 6 bases and J lost 4; bases outside the gene matches: 11. In DNA, the CDR3 is TGTGCCAGCAGCTGGGTAGCGGGATTCGAAGGGGCCAACGTCCTGACTTTC. Translated, it gives CASSWVAGFEGANVLTF.

This clonotype was seen ten or more times. This chain uses TRBV20-1 with TRBJ2-7; no clear D. The CDR3 sequence is 10 residues long. Germline V gene data show CDR1 as DFQATT and CDR2 as SNEGSKA (reference sequence). Between the trimmed V and J ends, which lost 7 bases and 7 bases, there was a span of 11 bases. The CDR3 region is CSVPVEEQYF. In nucleotides, the CDR3 is TGCAGTGTTCCGGTGGAGGAGCAGTACTTC.

This clonotype has at least ten counts. For the CDR3, the DNA is TGTGCCAGCAGTTTAAGGGACATAGATACGCAGTATTTT. Protein: CASSLRDIDTQYF. The chain joins TRBV27 to TRBJ2-3, with D possibly being TRBD1 (6 bases). Germline CDR1 reads MNHEY; CDR2 reads SMNVEV (reference sequence). This CDR3 region has 13 residues. V gave up 2 bases and J gave up 5 bases, with 8 bases separating them.

This clonotype has just a few counts. This chain links TRBV19 with TRBJ1-4; D uncertain. The CDR3 length is 13 residues. The germline CDR1 and CDR2 sequences are LNHDA and SQIVND (reference sequence). V lost 7 bases, J lost 5 bases, and 11 bases lay in between. The CDR3 region has the DNA TGTGCCAGTAATGGGAGGAGGAATGAAAAACTGTTTTTT. Its protein product is CASNGRRNEKLFF.

The CDR3 bases are TGTGCCAGTAGTAATACATTTGACACTGAAGCTTTCTTT. Its protein product is CASSNTFDTEAFF. The chain has TRBV19 and TRBJ1-1, with D uncertain. V dropped 4 bases and J dropped 3 bases, with 9 bases sitting between them. The CDR3 loop spans 13 amino acids. Germline V gene sequence: CDR1 LNHDA, CDR2 SQIVND (reference sequence). Full variable domain (missing parts from reference TRBV19 and TRBJ1-1): DGGITQSPKYLFRKEGQNVTLSCEQNLNHDAMYWYRQDPGQGLRLIYYSQIVNDFQKGDIAEGYSVSREKKESFPLTVTSAQKNPTAFYLCASSNTFDTEAFFGQGTRLTVV.

This clonotype appeared many times. V and J are TRBV12-3 or TRBV12-4 and TRBJ1-4; D gene ambiguous. Trimming took off 5 bases at V and 6 bases at J, with 16 bases between the two ends. This CDR3 is built from 15 residues. The CDR3 loop reads CASSADAWGDEKLFF. For the CDR3, the DNA is TGTGCCAGCAGTGCGGACGCGTGGGGAGATGAAAAACTGTTTTTT.

This clonotype showed up many times. V and J are TRBV7-3 and TRBJ2-2; no clear D gene. Germline CDR1 reads SGHTA; CDR2 reads FQGTGA. V lost 5 bases and J 0 bases, leaving 7 bases between the germline ends. The CDR3 sequence is 14 residues long. The CDR3 bases are TGTGCCAGCAGCGATCCCCCGAACACCGGGGAGCTGTTTTTT. It translates to CASSDPPNTGELFF.

The V gene is TRBV5-1, the J gene TRBJ2-7; no clear D gene. This CDR3 contains 13 residues. Trimming left V 1 base short and J 4 bases short, with 9 bases between. The V gene's germline CDR1 is SGHRS and CDR2 YFSETQ. CDR3 coding DNA: TGCGCCAGCAGCTTGACAAGTGCATACGAGCAGTACTTC. Translation gives CASSLTSAYEQYF.

This clonotype showed up many times. The rearrangement joins TRBV12-3 or TRBV12-4 to TRBJ1-2, with D uncertain. With 6 bases removed from V and 0 bases from J, the gap between germline ends came to 8 bases. The CDR3 covers 13 residues. In DNA, the CDR3 is TGTGCCAGCAGGGTCCACGCTAACTATGGCTACACCTTC. It codes for CASRVHANYGYTF.

This clonotype was seen many times. The rearrangement joins TRBV20-1 to TRBJ2-7; TRBD2 agrees at 8 bases. The V and J ends lost 6 bases and 0 bases, in that order; junction bases with no gene match: 16. Germline CDR1 reads DFQATT; CDR2 reads SNEGSKA (reference sequence). This CDR3 contains 17 residues. The CDR3 protein is CSAPEFSRGVHSYEQYF. As DNA, the CDR3 is TGCAGTGCCCCAGAATTCTCGCGGGGGGTTCACTCCTACGAGCAGTACTTC.

There are a few counts of this clonotype. The rearrangement joins TRBV6-1 to TRBJ2-5; weak D call: TRBD1 (6 bases). The CDR3 loop spans 16 amino acids. Per the germline V gene, CDR1 is MNHNS and CDR2 is SASEGT. With 5 bases removed from V and 4 bases from J, the gap between germline ends came to 20 bases. DNA of the CDR3: TGTGCCAGCAGTTACGGATATAGGACAGCAACAGAGACCCAGTACTTC. It encodes CASSYGYRTATETQYF.

In its sample, this clonotype was seen many times. V usage is TRBV10-1 and J usage is TRBJ2-2, with 7 bases that match TRBD2. Germline trimming cut 3 bases from V and 6 bases from J; bases unmatched to any gene: 13. The CDR3 spans 17 residues. The V gene's germline CDR1 is WNHNN and CDR2 SYGVQD (reference sequence). The CDR3: CASSDISGKSQAGELFF. The CDR3 DNA follows: TGCGCCAGCAGTGACATAAGCGGGAAAAGTCAGGCCGGGGAGCTGTTTTTT.

This chain connects TRBV20-1 to TRBJ2-5; 9 positions agree with TRBD2. With V trimmed by 5 bases and J by 5 bases, 6 bases remained unmatched. Germline CDR1 DFQATT, CDR2 SNEGSKA (reference sequence). This CDR3 has 13 amino acids. The CDR3 bases are TGCAGTGCTCCCGGGGCGGGGGGGGAGACCCAGTACTTC. As protein: CSAPGAGGETQYF.

The table lists this clonotype with many counts. This chain uses TRBV12-3 or TRBV12-4 with TRBJ1-1, with a weak D call TRBD1 (5 bases). This CDR3 is 12 amino acids long. V dropped 5 bases and J dropped 11 bases, with 15 bases sitting between them. The CDR3 DNA follows: TGTGCCAGCAGTGGGGCGTTGGACATCGCTTTCTTT. Translating gives CASSGALDIAFF.

Concerning this clonotype: One junction end disagrees with the germline gene, perhaps due to a read error. The genes are TRBV7-9 and TRBJ2-1, with 10 nucleotides matching TRBD2. The germline gives CDR1 SEHNR, CDR2 FQNEAQ (reference sequence). The CDR3 extends over 16 amino acids. As DNA, the CDR3 is TGTGCCAGCAGCTGTCTAGGACTAGCGGATTACATTGAGCAGTTCTTC. It specifies CASSCLGLADYIEQFF.

This clonotype was recorded a few times. The genes are TRBV5-5 and TRBJ2-7; the D gene is possibly TRBD1 (6 bases). V lost 0 bases and J 0 bases, leaving 10 bases between the germline ends. This CDR3 spans 15 amino acids. Germline V CDR1 and CDR2: SGHKS, YYEKEE (reference sequence). The CDR3: CASSLASGHSYEQYF. CDR3 coding DNA: TGTGCCAGCAGCTTGGCATCGGGACACTCCTACGAGCAGTACTTC.

This clonotype was detected many times. The chain carries TRBV10-2 and TRBJ2-2, with 7 bases matching TRBD2. There are 15 residues in the CDR3. Germline V gene sequence: CDR1 WSHSY, CDR2 SAAADI. Trimming cost V 3 bases and J 2 bases; bases outside gene matches: 3. The CDR3 here is CASSEAGRNTGELFF. The CDR3 DNA sequence: TGCGCCAGCAGTGAAGCGGGACGTAACACCGGGGAGCTGTTTTTT.

This clonotype showed up just a few times. V gene TRBV12-3 or TRBV12-4 combines with J gene TRBJ2-7, with 8 positions matching TRBD2. V shed 5 bases and J 3 bases; nucleotides not matched to a gene: 9. This CDR3 comprises 15 residues. Written as DNA, the CDR3 is TGTGCCAGCAGTAGACGCGGGGGGATCCTCTACGAGCAGTACTTC. Protein: CASSRRGGILYEQYF.